These T cell receptor beta chains were read from a single sample in a study of breast tumors, draining lymph nodes, adjacent tissues. TCRdb reprocessed the multiplex PCR reads via MiXCR and lists one record per CDR3 protein. Here the sample spans under 350,000 distinct CDR3 sequences, over 30% being singletons. The material sequenced was axillary lymph node tissue. Receptor source: a female donor with breast cancer. Some clones in this sample may be carry-over from other donors' samples. CDR3s include the opening cysteine and the closing phenylalanine or tryptophan. Each record gives: D gene, clone size, J gene, V gene, CDR3 protein, CDR3 DNA. The D gene is left open where the match is weak. Some rows mark clone size as missing; the rest say once, few, many or name a class of expanded clone.

d_call: TRBD1
clone_size: few
j_call: TRBJ2-2
v_call: TRBV6-2/TRBV6-3
cdr3_aa: CASSPTGARTGELFF
cdr3_nt: TGTGCCAGCAGCCCGACAGGGGCGCGAACCGGGGAGCTGTTTTTT

d_call: NA
clone_size: few
j_call: TRBJ1-5
v_call: TRBV3-1
cdr3_aa: CASSPGQHNQPQHF
cdr3_nt: TGTGCCAGCAGCCCCGGACAGCACAATCAGCCCCAGCATTTT

d_call: TRBD1
clone_size: many
j_call: TRBJ1-5
v_call: TRBV11-2
cdr3_aa: CASSGPGQGNNQPQHF
cdr3_nt: TGTGCCAGCAGCGGACCGGGACAGGGAAACAATCAGCCCCAGCATTTT

d_call: TRBD1
clone_size: NA
j_call: TRBJ1-2
v_call: TRBV29-1
cdr3_aa: CSVEDRTGLYGYTF
cdr3_nt: TGCAGCGTTGAAGATCGGACAGGGCTCTATGGCTACACCTTC

d_call: TRBD1
clone_size: NA
j_call: TRBJ2-3
v_call: TRBV19
cdr3_aa: CASSTGTGFTVTRYF
cdr3_nt: TGTGCCAGTAGTACCGGGACAGGGTTCACAGTTACGCGGTATTTT

d_call: TRBD1
clone_size: NA
j_call: TRBJ1-1
v_call: TRBV19
cdr3_aa: CASTAPGQVKTEAFF
cdr3_nt: TGTGCCAGTACCGCCCCGGGACAGGTCAAAACTGAAGCTTTCTTT

d_call: NA
clone_size: NA
j_call: TRBJ2-7
v_call: TRBV20-1
cdr3_aa: CSARDGRLGPSYEQYF
cdr3_nt: TGCAGTGCTAGAGATGGCAGGTTGGGGCCCTCCTACGAGCAGTACTTC

d_call: NA
clone_size: many
j_call: TRBJ2-1
v_call: TRBV7-6
cdr3_aa: CASSLNSLATYNEQFF
cdr3_nt: TGTGCCAGCAGCTTAAATTCCCTAGCAACCTACAATGAGCAGTTCTTC

d_call: TRBD1
clone_size: many
j_call: TRBJ2-3
v_call: TRBV5-8
cdr3_aa: CASSSRQGGRTDTQYF
cdr3_nt: TGTGCCAGCAGCTCTAGACAGGGGGGGAGGACAGATACGCAGTATTTT

d_call: TRBD1
clone_size: many
j_call: TRBJ2-3
v_call: TRBV12-3/TRBV12-4
cdr3_aa: CASRTWTGAAGDTQYF
cdr3_nt: TGTGCCAGCAGGACCTGGACAGGGGCGGCGGGGGATACGCAGTATTTT

d_call: NA
clone_size: many
j_call: TRBJ2-3
v_call: TRBV30
cdr3_aa: CAWSKERADTQYF
cdr3_nt: TGTGCCTGGAGTAAAGAGCGCGCAGATACGCAGTATTTT

d_call: NA
clone_size: many
j_call: TRBJ2-7
v_call: TRBV5-1
cdr3_aa: CASSFHGEQYF
cdr3_nt: TGCGCCAGCAGCTTTCATGGTGAGCAGTACTTC

d_call: TRBD1
clone_size: many
j_call: TRBJ2-1
v_call: TRBV2
cdr3_aa: CASSEPGTGGGNEQFF
cdr3_nt: TGTGCCAGCAGTGAGCCTGGGACAGGGGGCGGTAATGAGCAGTTCTTC

d_call: NA
clone_size: many
j_call: TRBJ2-1
v_call: TRBV12-3/TRBV12-4
cdr3_aa: CASSYRRSNRGQFF
cdr3_nt: TGTGCCAGCAGTTATAGGCGCTCGAATCGGGGGCAGTTCTTC

d_call: NA
clone_size: many
j_call: TRBJ1-4
v_call: TRBV30
cdr3_aa: CAWSPAQELFF
cdr3_nt: TGTGCCTGGAGCCCGGCCCAGGAACTGTTTTTT

d_call: NA
clone_size: NA
j_call: TRBJ2-3
v_call: TRBV18
cdr3_aa: CASSDQGWTQYF
cdr3_nt: TGTGCCAGCTCAGATCAGGGCTGGACGCAGTATTTT

d_call: TRBD1
clone_size: few
j_call: TRBJ2-2
v_call: TRBV6-6
cdr3_aa: CASINLGGAGGELFF
cdr3_nt: TGTGCCAGCATTAACCTAGGGGGCGCCGGCGGGGAGCTGTTTTTT

d_call: TRBD2
clone_size: NA
j_call: TRBJ2-1
v_call: TRBV20-1
cdr3_aa: CSARVDREGRTNLYNEQFF
cdr3_nt: TGCAGTGCTAGAGTAGACCGGGAGGGCCGCACCAACCTATACAATGAGCAGTTCTTC

d_call: TRBD1
clone_size: many
j_call: TRBJ1-6
v_call: TRBV6-1
cdr3_aa: CASSEQGAVYNSPLHF
cdr3_nt: TGTGCCAGCAGCGAACAGGGGGCCGTCTATAATTCACCCCTCCACTTT

d_call: TRBD2
clone_size: many
j_call: TRBJ2-1
v_call: TRBV19
cdr3_aa: CASKSGSRNEQFF
cdr3_nt: TGTGCCAGTAAGAGCGGGAGTAGAAATGAGCAGTTCTTC

d_call: NA
clone_size: NA
j_call: TRBJ2-7
v_call: TRBV14
cdr3_aa: CTSSRGGYEQYF
cdr3_nt: TGTACCAGCAGCCGAGGAGGCTACGAGCAGTACTTC

d_call: TRBD1
clone_size: few
j_call: TRBJ2-3
v_call: TRBV12-3/TRBV12-4
cdr3_aa: CASRTGWGVDTQYF
cdr3_nt: TGTGCCAGCAGGACAGGGTGGGGAGTAGATACGCAGTATTTT

d_call: TRBD2
clone_size: many
j_call: TRBJ2-1
v_call: TRBV7-3
cdr3_aa: CASSWTSGRSNEQFF
cdr3_nt: TGTGCCAGCAGTTGGACTAGCGGGAGATCCAATGAGCAGTTCTTC

d_call: TRBD1
clone_size: many
j_call: TRBJ2-6
v_call: TRBV5-6
cdr3_aa: CASSSMTGGPSGANVLTF
cdr3_nt: TGTGCCAGCAGCTCGATGACAGGGGGGCCCTCTGGGGCCAACGTCCTGACTTTC

d_call: NA
clone_size: many
j_call: TRBJ2-5
v_call: TRBV7-8
cdr3_aa: CASSLGEQWAQETQYF
cdr3_nt: TGTGCCAGCAGCTTAGGGGAGCAGTGGGCCCAAGAGACCCAGTACTTC

d_call: NA
clone_size: many
j_call: TRBJ1-5
v_call: TRBV7-9
cdr3_aa: CASSLGYSNQPQHF
cdr3_nt: TGTGCCAGCAGCTTAGGATATAGCAATCAGCCCCAGCATTTT

d_call: NA
clone_size: NA
j_call: TRBJ1-1
v_call: TRBV9
cdr3_aa: CASSVDSVMSTEAFF
cdr3_nt: TGTGCCAGCAGCGTAGATTCAGTTATGAGCACTGAAGCTTTCTTT

d_call: NA
clone_size: NA
j_call: TRBJ1-2
v_call: TRBV16
cdr3_aa: CASSQSVYRENYGYTF
cdr3_nt: TGTGCCAGCAGCCAATCGGTCTACAGGGAAAACTATGGCTACACCTTC

d_call: NA
clone_size: few
j_call: TRBJ1-1
v_call: TRBV7-9
cdr3_aa: CASSLRELNTEAFF
cdr3_nt: TGTGCCAGCAGCTTACGAGAATTGAACACTGAAGCTTTCTTT

d_call: NA
clone_size: many
j_call: TRBJ1-5
v_call: TRBV19
cdr3_aa: CASSEDWEQPQHF
cdr3_nt: TGTGCCAGTAGTGAGGACTGGGAACAGCCCCAGCATTTT

d_call: NA
clone_size: many
j_call: TRBJ2-7
v_call: TRBV10-3
cdr3_aa: CAISGQAEQYF
cdr3_nt: TGTGCCATCAGTGGTCAAGCGGAGCAGTACTTC

d_call: NA
clone_size: many
j_call: TRBJ2-3
v_call: TRBV24-1
cdr3_aa: CATSDPPGAEHGADTQYF
cdr3_nt: TGTGCCACCAGTGATCCCCCCGGCGCAGAACACGGCGCAGATACGCAGTATTTT

d_call: TRBD2
clone_size: few
j_call: TRBJ2-1
v_call: TRBV7-6
cdr3_aa: CARLAGGPNNEQFF
cdr3_nt: TGTGCCAGACTAGCGGGAGGGCCTAACAATGAGCAGTTCTTC

d_call: NA
clone_size: few
j_call: TRBJ1-3
v_call: TRBV6-1
cdr3_aa: CASSASISSGGNTIYF
cdr3_nt: TGTGCCAGCAGTGCCTCGATCAGTTCGGGTGGAAACACCATATATTTT

d_call: NA
clone_size: many
j_call: TRBJ2-5
v_call: TRBV24-1
cdr3_aa: CATSDLRGETQYF
cdr3_nt: TGTGCCACCAGTGATTTGCGGGGGGAGACCCAGTACTTC

d_call: NA
clone_size: few
j_call: TRBJ2-5
v_call: TRBV6-6
cdr3_aa: CASSHSRGTQYF
cdr3_nt: TGTGCCAGCAGTCACTCGCGGGGGACCCAGTACTTC

d_call: TRBD2
clone_size: NA
j_call: TRBJ2-2
v_call: TRBV4-2
cdr3_aa: CASSQLAGGPNTGELFF
cdr3_nt: TGTGCCAGCAGCCAACTAGCGGGAGGGCCTAACACCGGGGAGCTGTTTTTT

d_call: NA
clone_size: many
j_call: TRBJ2-7
v_call: TRBV6-1
cdr3_aa: CASSELLSIYEQYF
cdr3_nt: TGTGCCAGCAGTGAACTGCTCAGCATCTACGAGCAGTACTTC

d_call: NA
clone_size: many
j_call: TRBJ1-5
v_call: TRBV25-1
cdr3_aa: CASSRAPGQPQHF
cdr3_nt: TGTGCCAGCAGTCGCGCCCCGGGGCAGCCCCAGCATTTT

d_call: NA
clone_size: many
j_call: TRBJ2-2
v_call: TRBV29-1
cdr3_aa: CSGRVSGELFF
cdr3_nt: TGCAGCGGCAGGGTGTCCGGGGAGCTGTTTTTT

d_call: NA
clone_size: many
j_call: TRBJ2-4
v_call: TRBV24-1
cdr3_aa: CATTLNGFLAKNIQYF
cdr3_nt: TGTGCCACCACCTTAAACGGATTTCTAGCCAAAAACATTCAGTACTTC

d_call: TRBD1
clone_size: NA
j_call: TRBJ1-2
v_call: TRBV12-3/TRBV12-4
cdr3_aa: CASRSSGRGLSGYTF
cdr3_nt: TGTGCCAGCAGATCAAGCGGGAGGGGGCTGAGTGGCTACACCTTC